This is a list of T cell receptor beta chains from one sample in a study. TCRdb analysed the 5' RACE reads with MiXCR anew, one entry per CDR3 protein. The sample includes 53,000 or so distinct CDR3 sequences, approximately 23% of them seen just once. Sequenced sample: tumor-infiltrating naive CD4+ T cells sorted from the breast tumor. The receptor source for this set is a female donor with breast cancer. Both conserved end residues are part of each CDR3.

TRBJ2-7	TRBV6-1	CASKDYSYEQYF
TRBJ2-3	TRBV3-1	CASSQVPVRSTDTQYF
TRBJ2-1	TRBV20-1	CSAPPGLAGGEQFF
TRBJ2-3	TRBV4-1	CASSRSGLAGRGDTQYF
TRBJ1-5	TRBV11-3	CASSGGTGGHQPQHF
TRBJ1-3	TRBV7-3	CASSEGTGRGNTIYF
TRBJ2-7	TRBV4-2	CASSQEFNRGSYEQYF
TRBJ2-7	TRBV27	CASSPGVDRNYEQYF
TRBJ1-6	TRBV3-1	CASSQRNQRVVNSPRHF
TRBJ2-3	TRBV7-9	CASSLSGTQDTQYF
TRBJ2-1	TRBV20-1	CSATIAGENNEQFF
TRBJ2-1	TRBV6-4	CASSTGTSGNNEQSF
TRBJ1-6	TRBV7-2	CASSLERFPNSPLHF
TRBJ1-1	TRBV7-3	CASSLGRTEAFF
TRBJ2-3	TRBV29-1	CSVKTGGDTQYF
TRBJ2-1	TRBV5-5	CATSRRTSGRSYEQFF
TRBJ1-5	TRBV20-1	CSSPVGGAGQSQHF
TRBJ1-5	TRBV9	CASSVGPSNQPQHF
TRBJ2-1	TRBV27	CASSWQGLGMDNEQFF
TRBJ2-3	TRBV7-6	CASSLGGTTTDTQYF
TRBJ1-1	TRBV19	CASSPLGLAHEAFF
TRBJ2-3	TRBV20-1	CSARDQGGTDTQYF
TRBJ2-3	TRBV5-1	CASSLSGSKRDTQYF
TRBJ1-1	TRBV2	CASSVVEGTEAFF
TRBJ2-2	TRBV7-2	CASSLDTGELFF
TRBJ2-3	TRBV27	CASRPVRRGMGQADTQYF
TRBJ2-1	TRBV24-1	CATSDLPTSGGGDEQFF
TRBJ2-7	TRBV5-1	CASSLVPGGRVNEQYF
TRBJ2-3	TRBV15	CATSRLADPTDTQYF
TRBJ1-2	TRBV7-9	CASSWTRMDGYTF
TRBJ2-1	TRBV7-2	CASSETGLRYNEQFF
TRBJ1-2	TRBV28	CASSFGGDGYTF
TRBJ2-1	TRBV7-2	CASSLLQYNEQFF
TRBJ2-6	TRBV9	CASSVGAGTGRFSGANVLTF
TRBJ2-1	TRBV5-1	CASRVGLAGAKKTYNEQFF
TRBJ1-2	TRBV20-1	CSASEDRGLNYGYTF
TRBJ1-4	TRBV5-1	CASSPTGQAHGKLFF
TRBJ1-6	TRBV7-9	CASSSPDTYNSPLHF
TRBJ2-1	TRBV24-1	CATSPPRAEYNEQFF
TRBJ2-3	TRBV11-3	CASSPSPGTQQYF
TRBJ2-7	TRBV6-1	CASSEGSSSYEQYF
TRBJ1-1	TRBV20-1	CSATGLVSRTNTEAFF
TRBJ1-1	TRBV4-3	CASSYRIELNTEAFF